One and the same sample provided the 7 T cell receptor beta chains below, sequenced in a study of blood T cell repertoires in COVID-19. Clones were sequenced by immunoSEQ multiplex PCR, and TCRdb holds only the in-frame ones, with some missing. The table lists almost 250,000 clones, around 86% of them singletons. Material for sequencing was peripheral blood. These receptors came from a woman between 55 and 75 years old who had recovered from COVID-19.

V and J are TRBV4-2 and TRBJ1-2; possible D gene TRBD1, 5 bases. CDR3 size: 14 residues. V was cut by 0 bases and J by 6 bases, with 11 bases left in between. The V gene's germline CDR1 is LGHNA and CDR2 YNFKEQ. The CDR3: CASSQDWGRNGYTF. The CDR3 nucleotides are TGTGCCAGCAGCCAAGATTGGGGCAGGAATGGCTACACCTTC.

The chain carries TRBV11-2 and TRBJ2-7, with 7 bases identical to TRBD2. CDR1 and CDR2 (germline): SGHAT, FQNNGV. CDR3 length: 15 residues. V lost 1 base, J lost 3 bases, and 6 bases stayed unmatched. The CDR3 nucleotides read TGTGCCAGCAGCTTAGGGCTGGCGGGGGTCTACGAGCAGTACTTC. Translating gives CASSLGLAGVYEQYF. Variable domain in full (rest from reference TRBV11-2 and TRBJ2-7): EAGVAQSPRYKIIEKRQSVAFWCNPISGHATLYWYQQILGQGPKLLIQFQNNGVVDDSQLPKDRFSAERLKGVDSTLKIQPAKLEDSAVYLCASSLGLAGVYEQYFGPGTRLTVT.

The J gene is TRBJ2-5, the V gene TRBV4-2, with 10 bases fitting TRBD2. This CDR3 contains 17 residues. CDR1 is LGHNA and CDR2 is YNFKEQ in the germline V gene. V gave up 0 bases and J gave up 5 bases; unmatched junction bases: 9. The CDR3 DNA follows: TGTGCCAGCAGCCAAGAACGGAGCGGGGGGGCCCGGGAGACCCAGTACTTC. It encodes CASSQERSGGARETQYF.

This clone was recorded only once. This chain connects TRBV18 to TRBJ1-5, with 7 bases that match TRBD1. The germline CDR1 and CDR2 sequences are KGHSH and LQKENI. CDR3 size: 16 residues. J was trimmed by 3 bases and V by 3 bases; bases with no gene match: 8. CDR3 nucleotides: TGTGCCAGCTCACCTTCGACAGGGTCGAACAATCAGCCCCAGCATTTT. This translates into CASSPSTGSNNQPQHF.

The chain recombines TRBV9 with TRBJ1-5, with 10 bases aligning to TRBD1. Germline-derived CDR1 and CDR2 are SGDLS and YYNGEE. CDR3 length equals 16 residues. The ends lost 4 bases at V and 8 bases at J; junction bases unmatched: 12. The CDR3 is CASSPRTGGDLEPQHF. As DNA, the CDR3 is TGTGCCAGCAGCCCCCGGACAGGGGGTGACTTAGAGCCCCAGCATTTT.

The chain is built from TRBV4-1 and TRBJ1-4, with D perhaps matching TRBD1 (5 bases). The CDR3 is made up of 14 amino acids. Between the trimmed V and J ends, which lost 4 bases and 5 bases, there was a span of 11 bases. Germline V lookup: CDR1 MGHRA, CDR2 YSYEKL. The CDR3 here is CASSLTVYNEKLFF. The CDR3 nucleotides read TGCGCCAGCAGCCTGACAGTATACAATGAAAAACTGTTTTTT.

V and J are TRBV2 and TRBJ2-3; 8 positions match TRBD1. Germline CDR1 SNHLY, CDR2 FYNNEI. V lost 7 bases and J lost 8; bases outside the gene matches: 11. The CDR3 runs 14 residues. The CDR3 region has the DNA TGTGCCAGCAACCGGGACAGGTACCCCCCTACGCAGTATTTT. It yields the protein CASNRDRYPPTQYF.